The 25 T cell receptor beta chains presented below share a single source sample, sequenced in a study of identical twins. MiXCR, applied by TCRdb to the 5' RACE reads, yields one record per CDR3 protein. The table shows 250,000 or so distinct CDR3 sequences, with 7% occurring only once. These same data were also listed under a study on yellow fever vaccine responses in identical twins.

The material sequenced was memory (CD45RO+) T cells sorted from blood. The receptors shown here come from a woman under 30 in good health.

This clonotype was seen a few times. The chain carries TRBV5-1 and TRBJ2-7; 10 positions agree with TRBD2. Losses at the gene ends were 2 bases for V and 3 bases for J; bases not matched to a gene: 2. The germline V gene has CDR1 SGHRS and CDR2 YFSETQ. The CDR3 consists of 14 residues. The CDR3: CASSFASGGYEQYF. As DNA, the CDR3 is TGCGCCAGCAGCTTTGCTAGCGGGGGCTACGAGCAGTACTTC.

This clonotype was detected many times. The chain couples TRBV12-3 or TRBV12-4 to TRBJ2-7, with 9 bases matching TRBD1. The CDR3 runs 13 residues. With V trimmed by 8 bases and J by 5 bases, 7 bases remained unmatched. In DNA, the CDR3 is TGTGCCAGCCGACCGGGACAGGGCCACGAGCAGTACTTC. Residues: CASRPGQGHEQYF.

This clonotype was observed a handful of times. V and J are TRBV20-1 and TRBJ1-1; D is uncertain. The germline gives CDR1 DFQATT, CDR2 SNEGSKA (reference sequence). V was clipped by 2 bases and J by 5 bases, with 9 bases between them. This CDR3 is 12 amino acids long. CDR3: CSARQVLTEAFF. CDR3 bases: TGCAGTGCTAGACAGGTCCTGACTGAAGCTTTCTTT.

V and J are TRBV6-2 or TRBV6-3 and TRBJ2-1; D possibly matches TRBD1 or TRBD2 (5 bases each). The length of the CDR3 is 16 residues. The V gene lost 4 bases and the J gene lost 0 bases, with 13 bases spanning the gap. Looked up from germline, CDR1 is MNHEY and CDR2 is SVGEGT. The CDR3 nucleotides are TGTGCCAGCAGTTCAGCCGGGACCCTCTCCTACAATGAGCAGTTCTTC. This translates into CASSSAGTLSYNEQFF.

The rearrangement uses TRBV20-1 and TRBJ1-2; 9 nucleotides match TRBD1. Germline trimming cut 5 bases from V and 3 bases from J; bases unmatched to any gene: 4. This CDR3 has 13 amino acids. Per germline, CDR1 DFQATT and CDR2 SNEGSKA (reference sequence). The CDR3 is CSAFTGGHYGYTF. The CDR3 coding sequence is TGCAGTGCTTTTACAGGGGGCCACTATGGCTACACCTTC.

This clonotype was picked up many times. The chain recombines TRBV12-3 or TRBV12-4 with TRBJ2-1, with 9 bases aligning to TRBD1. The V segment lost 6 bases and the J segment 5 bases; nucleotides outside the gene matches: 11. The CDR3 is made up of 16 amino acids. This chain's CDR3 is CASSKAGTGSNNEQFF. DNA of the CDR3: TGTGCCAGCAGCAAAGCCGGGACAGGGTCCAACAATGAGCAGTTCTTC.

This clonotype was seen only a few times. The J gene is TRBJ2-3, the V gene TRBV20-1, with 10 bases matching TRBD2. From germline, CDR1 is DFQATT and CDR2 SNEGSKA (reference sequence). V gave up 6 bases and J gave up 4 bases; unmatched junction bases: 7. This CDR3 has 14 residues. The CDR3 spells CSAPTSGVSDTQYF. The CDR3 bases are TGCAGTGCGCCAACTAGCGGGGTTTCAGATACGCAGTATTTT.

The chain carries TRBV10-3 and TRBJ2-3, with D hard to call. Trimming shortened V by 0 bases and J by 3 bases, and 10 bases separated the two germline ends. This CDR3 is built from 15 residues. Germline lookup yields CDR1 ENHRY and CDR2 SYGVKD. CDR3 sequence reads: CAISESLVRTDTQYF. CDR3 bases: TGTGCCATCAGTGAGTCTCTTGTGAGAACAGATACGCAGTATTTT.

This rearrangement joins TRBV12-3 or TRBV12-4 to TRBJ1-4; D possibly corresponds to TRBD1 (6 bases). Trimming shortened V by 6 bases and J by 8 bases, and 13 bases separated the two germline ends. This CDR3 has 13 residues. CDR3 bases: TGTGCCAGCAGAGATGGAGGGGGGGAAAAACTGTTTTTT. Translated, it gives CASRDGGGEKLFF.

The table lists this clonotype with a few counts. The chain joins TRBV29-1 to TRBJ2-5; TRBD1 matches at 9 bases. Trimming took 6 bases from V and 4 from J; bases not matched to a gene: 9. The germline gives CDR1 SQVTM, CDR2 ANQGSEA. The CDR3 covers 14 residues. CDR3 sequence reads: CSVGTGSMTETQYF. In DNA form, the CDR3 reads TGCAGCGTAGGGACAGGGTCGATGACAGAGACCCAGTACTTC.

The chain combines TRBV5-1 with TRBJ2-7, with TRBD2 matching 13 bases. The V gene end was trimmed by 4 bases and the J gene end by 2 bases; junction bases not matched to a gene: 9. The CDR3 loop spans 17 amino acids. Germline V lookup: CDR1 SGHRS, CDR2 YFSETQ. Here the CDR3 reads CASSLQPGTSGAYEQYF. The DNA for the CDR3 is TGCGCCAGCAGCCTGCAACCCGGGACTAGCGGGGCCTACGAGCAGTACTTC.

The table lists this clonotype with many counts. The chain couples TRBV5-1 to TRBJ2-1; D unclear. With 3 bases removed from V and 9 bases from J, the gap between germline ends came to 10 bases. This CDR3 comprises 12 residues. Germline V gene lookup returns CDR1 SGHRS and CDR2 YFSETQ. CDR3 sequence reads: CASSSQVGEQFF. The CDR3 DNA sequence: TGCGCCAGCAGCTCCCAAGTGGGTGAGCAGTTCTTC.

This clonotype was observed at least ten times. This chain joins TRBV11-1 and TRBJ1-5; 12 bases are shared with TRBD1. Germline V CDR1 and CDR2: SGHAT, FQDESV (reference sequence). The trim removed 6 bases at V and 10 bases at J, leaving 16 bases unmatched. The CDR3 runs to 17 residues. The chain's CDR3 is CASRRDGTGGAGDPQHF. The CDR3 bases are TGTGCCAGCAGACGAGATGGGACAGGGGGCGCGGGGGATCCCCAGCATTTT.

This clonotype was detected ten times or more. This sequence joins TRBV20-1 and TRBJ2-2; perhaps D is TRBD1 or TRBD2 (6 bases each). Trimming stripped 6 bases from V and 4 bases from J, with 21 bases between. The CDR3 has 16 amino acids. Germline assignment: CDR1 DFQATT and CDR2 SNEGSKA (reference sequence). The CDR3 spells CSAAKPGAGPTGELFF. CDR3 nucleotide sequence: TGCAGTGCCGCCAAGCCGGGGGCAGGGCCCACCGGGGAGCTGTTTTTT.

The chain links TRBV14 to TRBJ2-3; 8 bases are a match to TRBD1. V lost 4 bases and J lost 4; bases outside the gene matches: 7. Germline V gene data show CDR1 as SGHDN and CDR2 as FVKESK. The CDR3 contains 15 residues. CDR3 loop: CASSRTGQGADTQYF. In DNA form, the CDR3 reads TGTGCCAGCAGCCGAACCGGACAGGGTGCAGATACGCAGTATTTT.

The rearrangement uses TRBV3-1 and TRBJ2-6, with unresolved D. Trimming stripped 2 bases from V and 0 bases from J, with 5 bases between. The CDR3 extends over 15 amino acids. Germline V gene sequence: CDR1 LGHDT, CDR2 YNNKEL (reference sequence). The CDR3 DNA reads as TGTGCCAGCAGCCAAACAGCCTCTGGGGCCAACGTCCTGACTTTC. Encoded protein: CASSQTASGANVLTF.

Ten or more counts support this clonotype. This chain uses TRBV10-3 with TRBJ2-1; 10 bases are shared with TRBD2. This CDR3 contains 12 residues. V shed 11 bases, J shed 7 bases, and the junction held 5 bases outside the gene matches. Germline loops: CDR1 ENHRY, CDR2 SYGVKD. As DNA, the CDR3 is TGTGCCGTCGGGACTAGCGTGAATGAGCAGTTCTTC. Protein: CAVGTSVNEQFF.

V is TRBV7-3 and J is TRBJ2-3; D gene unclear. Germline CDR1 is SGHTA and CDR2 is FQGTGA. The CDR3 contains 13 residues. With 5 bases removed from V and 4 bases from J, the gap between germline ends came to 10 bases. The CDR3 sequence: CASSQSSPDTQYF. Here the CDR3 DNA reads TGTGCCAGCAGCCAATCCAGCCCAGATACGCAGTATTTT.

This clonotype came up many times. The chain links TRBV7-2 to TRBJ2-3, with 8 bases lining up with TRBD1. The J segment lost 3 bases and the V segment lost 7 bases, leaving 12 bases of the junction unmatched. CDR1 and CDR2 (germline): SGHTA, FQGNSA. The CDR3 loop spans 16 amino acids. CDR3 sequence (DNA): TGTGCCAGCATTGGGCAACAGGGGGTATCGACAGATACGCAGTATTTT. Translating it yields CASIGQQGVSTDTQYF.

This clonotype has just a few counts. The gene calls are TRBV15 and TRBJ2-7; the D gene is possibly TRBD2 (5 bases). CDR3 length: 15 amino acids. CDR1 LNHNV and CDR2 YYDKDF come from the germline V gene (reference sequence). V dropped 0 bases and J dropped 3 bases, with 12 bases sitting between them. CDR3 region: CATSRDSRVGYEQYF. CDR3 bases: TGTGCCACCAGCAGAGATTCGAGGGTAGGCTACGAGCAGTACTTC.

This clonotype occurred many times. The V call is TRBV5-1, the J call TRBJ2-3; 9 bases are a match to TRBD2. Per the germline V gene, CDR1 is SGHRS and CDR2 is YFSETQ. The CDR3 is 16 residues long. With 2 bases clipped from V and 6 bases from J, the junction kept 10 bases outside the gene matches. The CDR3 here is CASSLGASGKRDTQYF. In DNA, the CDR3 is TGCGCCAGCAGCTTAGGAGCTAGCGGGAAAAGGGATACGCAGTATTTT.

The table lists this clonotype with a few counts. This sequence joins TRBV18 and TRBJ2-2; possible D gene TRBD2, 6 bases. The CDR3 runs 14 residues. Germline CDR1 is KGHSH and CDR2 is LQKENI. V was trimmed by 3 bases and J by 7 bases, leaving 12 bases between them. This CDR3 reads CASSPTGALGELFF. CDR3 nucleotide sequence: TGTGCCAGCTCACCGACGGGAGCTCTCGGGGAGCTGTTTTTT.

This clonotype was observed many times. The chain couples TRBV12-3 or TRBV12-4 to TRBJ2-5, with D uncertain. V was shortened by 2 bases and J by 5 bases, with 12 bases between the two germline ends. The CDR3 sequence is 14 residues long. The DNA for the CDR3 is TGTGCCAGCAGTTTATCGGCGTTGGGGGAGACCCAGTACTTC. Its translation is CASSLSALGETQYF.

This clonotype showed up many times. The V call is TRBV15, the J call TRBJ2-1; the D is unclear. The CDR3 has 12 residues. Germline V gene lookup returns CDR1 LNHNV and CDR2 YYDKDF (reference sequence). V lost 0 bases, J lost 13 bases, and 10 bases lay in between. The CDR3 here is CATSRDRRVQFF. CDR3 sequence (DNA): TGTGCCACCAGCAGAGATCGGCGAGTACAGTTCTTC.

This clonotype was observed at least ten times. The chain combines TRBV10-3 with TRBJ2-1; 11 nucleotides agree with TRBD1. The CDR3 loop spans 16 amino acids. Trimming cost V 3 bases and J 8 bases; bases outside gene matches: 9. Per germline, CDR1 ENHRY and CDR2 SYGVKD. The CDR3 nucleotides read TGTGCCATCAGTGACCCTGGACAGGGGGCGGGCGATGAGCAGTTCTTC. Translation gives CAISDPGQGAGDEQFF.